A single sample is the source of the 29 T cell receptor beta chains below, sequenced in a study of T cell responses to AZD1222 COVID-19 vaccine. Some clones are missing from TCRdb's copy, which holds only in-frame ones; the method was immunoSEQ multiplex PCR. This sample carries roughly 120,000 clones, roughly 90% of them seen once, and the ten largest clones take around 4%. The sample in question was peripheral blood, obtained on day 0 of AZD1222 vaccination. The receptors here all came from an adult in good health.

This clone was seen a few times. The chain links TRBV3-1 (or the pseudogene TRBV3-2) to TRBJ2-7; D call uncertain. V was trimmed by 4 bases and J by 2 bases, leaving 21 bases between them. This CDR3 has 17 residues. The germline gives CDR1 LGHDT, CDR2 YNNKEL (reference sequence). The CDR3 nucleotides are TGTGCCAGCAGCCCCCTGCCGTACGACAATCCTACCTACGAGCAGTACTTC. Its protein is CASSPLPYDNPTYEQYF.

This chain joins TRBV19 and TRBJ2-2; D is perhaps TRBD1 (6 bases). The V gene lost 4 bases and the J gene lost 6 bases, with 9 bases spanning the gap. The CDR3 has 13 residues. Germline CDR1 LNHDA, CDR2 SQIVND (reference sequence). CDR3 sequence: CASSTPGAGELFF. The CDR3 bases are TGTGCCAGTAGTACTCCAGGGGCCGGGGAGCTGTTTTTT.

The J gene is TRBJ1-4, the V gene TRBV27; D is possibly TRBD1 (5 bases). Looked up from germline, CDR1 is MNHEY and CDR2 is SMNVEV (reference sequence). This CDR3 has 15 residues. The germline V and J ends were trimmed by 0 bases and 8 bases, with 13 bases remaining between them. The CDR3 nucleotides read TGTGCCAGCAGTTTATCGGGTCACCAGGGCGAAAAACTGTTTTTT. This codes for CASSLSGHQGEKLFF. Looking up the rest from reference TRBV27 and TRBJ1-4 gives the full variable domain: EAQVTQNPRYLITVTGKKLTVTCSQNMNHEYMSWYRQDPGLGLRQIYYSMNVEVTDKGDVPEGYKVSRKEKRNFPLILESPSPNQTSLYFCASSLSGHQGEKLFFGSGTQLSVL.

This chain uses TRBV4-1 with TRBJ2-2; D not resolved. V shed 0 bases and J shed 5 bases, with 10 bases lying between them. CDR3 length: 15 residues. Germline assignment: CDR1 MGHRA and CDR2 YSYEKL. The CDR3 DNA sequence: TGCGCCAGCAGCCAAGACAGCAGAAAAACCGGGGAGCTGTTTTTT. Translation: CASSQDSRKTGELFF.

The rearrangement links TRBV29-1 to TRBJ1-4; D unresolved. The germline V gene encodes CDR1 SQVTM and CDR2 ANQGSEA. CDR3 length: 14 amino acids. The V gene lost 4 bases and the J gene lost 4 bases, with 13 bases spanning the gap. This CDR3 is CSVGVPPGNEKLFF. DNA for the CDR3: TGCAGCGTTGGGGTGCCTCCGGGTAATGAAAAACTGTTTTTT.

V usage is TRBV28 and J usage is TRBJ1-5, with D maybe TRBD1 (5 bases). V was shortened by 5 bases and J by 4 bases, with 24 bases between the two germline ends. The CDR3 covers 18 residues. Germline V CDR1 and CDR2: MDHEN, SYDVKM. The CDR3 DNA reads TGTGCCAGCAGTACTTTGACTTCATGGGGGAGTGTTAATCAGCCCCAGCATTTT. It translates to CASSTLTSWGSVNQPQHF. Combining the CDR3 with reference TRBV28 and TRBJ1-5 gives the whole variable domain DVKVTQSSRYLVKRTGEKVFLECVQDMDHENMFWYRQDPGLGLRLIYFSYDVKMKEKGDIPEGYSVSREKKERFSLILESASTNQTSMYLCASSTLTSWGSVNQPQHFGDGTRLSIL.

The chain couples TRBV18 to TRBJ1-6, with TRBD1 as a possible D gene (6 bases). The V gene lost 3 bases and the J gene lost 16 bases, with 19 bases spanning the gap. Germline V lookup: CDR1 KGHSH, CDR2 LQKENI. CDR3 size: 14 residues. CDR3 sequence (DNA): TGTGCCAGCTCACCTGAGAACTCAGGGGACTTTCTCCACTTT. Translating gives CASSPENSGDFLHF.

Here the CDR3 DNA reads TGTGCCAGCAGTTCGGGGACAGGGCGAAGGACCAAGGGGTATGGCTACACCTTC. The encoded protein is CASSSGTGRRTKGYGYTF. The chain carries TRBV28 and TRBJ1-2; TRBD1 matches 9 bases. Germline CDR1 is MDHEN and CDR2 is SYDVKM. The J segment lost 5 bases and the V segment lost 4 bases, leaving 17 bases of the junction unmatched. This CDR3 is built from 18 residues.

On this clone itself: It is unclear where the CDR3 begins or ends on the DNA, so no DNA is shown, and the CDR3 is as TCRdb lists it. The V and J genes are TRBV5-1 and TRBJ1-1. The CDR3 sequence runs 15 residues, both termini included. CDR1 and CDR2 from the germline V gene are SGHRS and YFSETQ. This CDR3 reads CASSFGAGANTEAFF.

The chain has TRBV30 and TRBJ2-7; the match to TRBD2 covers 7 bases. CDR3 size: 14 residues. The germline gives CDR1 GTSNPN, CDR2 SVGIG (reference sequence). With 7 bases clipped from V and 3 bases from J, the junction kept 12 bases outside the gene matches. Written as DNA, the CDR3 is TGTGCCTCTACGACTAGCCGCGGGGACTACGAGCAGTACTTC. It specifies CASTTSRGDYEQYF.

The chain couples TRBV24-1 to TRBJ2-3, with D perhaps TRBD2 (6 bases). Germline V gene sequence: CDR1 KGHDR, CDR2 SFDVKD. This CDR3 region has 16 residues. Trimming pared 3 bases from V and 6 bases from J, leaving 18 bases between. The CDR3 nucleotides read TGTGCCACCAGTGATCTTGGGACGGAGGGTCCCGATACGCAGTATTTT. Translating it yields CATSDLGTEGPDTQYF.

This chain connects TRBV4-2 to TRBJ1-4; 8 positions match TRBD1. Trimming cost V 3 bases and J 8 bases; bases outside gene matches: 14. CDR3 length equals 17 residues. CDR1 and CDR2 from the germline V gene are LGHNA and YNFKEQ. DNA for the CDR3: TGTGCCAGCAGCCAGGGTGTACAGGACAGGGCGGGCGAAAAACTGTTTTTT. Its translation is CASSQGVQDRAGEKLFF.

The chain links TRBV18 to TRBJ2-7; D is tentatively TRBD1 or TRBD2 (5 bases each). Germline-derived CDR1 and CDR2 are KGHSH and LQKENI. The V and J ends lost 6 bases and 0 bases respectively, with 15 bases between them. CDR3 length: 15 residues. The CDR3 DNA reads as TGTGCCAGCTCTTACGGGACCCAAGCCTCCTACGAGCAGTACTTC. Protein: CASSYGTQASYEQYF.

This clone occurred once. The CDR3 coding sequence is TGTGCCAGCAGCCAACTCGTCATTCGGGGGAGGGTCCCCGAGATGAACACTGAAGCTTTCTTT. Its protein is CASSQLVIRGRVPEMNTEAFF. This sequence joins TRBV14 and TRBJ1-1, with a possible D match to TRBD1 (5 bases). V lost 2 bases and J 0 bases, leaving 28 bases between the germline ends. The germline gives CDR1 SGHDN, CDR2 FVKESK. The CDR3 totals 21 residues.

This clone was observed a handful of times. The CDR3 protein is CASSQLTGGATEAFF. The CDR3 DNA reads TGCGCCAGCAGCCAACTGACAGGGGGGGCCACTGAAGCTTTCTTT. The chain combines TRBV4-3 with TRBJ1-1; 9 positions match TRBD1. V lost 2 bases, J lost 4 bases, and 5 bases stayed unmatched. Looked up from germline, CDR1 is LGHNA and CDR2 is YSLEER. This CDR3 has 15 residues.

The chain links TRBV30 to TRBJ2-2; the match to TRBD1 covers 9 bases. V was pared by 3 bases and J by 4 bases, with 6 bases of the junction left unmatched. The CDR3 spans 15 residues. CDR1 is GTSNPN and CDR2 is SVGIG in the germline V gene (reference sequence). CDR3 amino acids: CAWRGQGVGTGELFF. DNA of the CDR3: TGTGCCTGGAGGGGACAGGGAGTCGGCACCGGGGAGCTGTTTTTT.

The chain combines TRBV28 with TRBJ1-2; D gene ambiguous. CDR3 length equals 15 residues. Deletions cut 5 bases from V and 5 bases from J, with 18 bases between. Germline CDR1 reads MDHEN; CDR2 reads SYDVKM. Here the CDR3 reads CASSRQPGILYGYTF. The CDR3 bases are TGTGCCAGCAGTCGGCAACCGGGTATTTTGTATGGCTACACCTTC.

The chain links TRBV7-2 to TRBJ2-7; 11 bases match TRBD2. Losses at the gene ends were 1 base for V and 8 bases for J; bases not matched to a gene: 7. There are 15 residues in the CDR3. Per germline, CDR1 SGHTA and CDR2 FQGNSA. CDR3 sequence reads: CASSLDGGTSGKQYF. CDR3 coding DNA: TGTGCCAGCAGCTTAGATGGCGGGACTAGCGGAAAGCAGTACTTC. Complete variable domain (other parts from reference TRBV7-2 and TRBJ2-7): GAGVSQSPSNKVTEKGKDVELRCDPISGHTALYWYRQSLGQGLEFLIYFQGNSAPDKSGLPSDRFSAERTGGSVSTLTIQRTQQEDSAVYLCASSLDGGTSGKQYFGPGTRLTVT.

This clone was seen only a few times. The V gene is TRBV2, the J gene TRBJ2-7, with TRBD2 as a possible D gene (5 bases). Between the trimmed V and J ends, which lost 11 bases and 4 bases, there was a span of 15 bases. Germline V gene sequence: CDR1 SNHLY, CDR2 FYNNEI. The length of the CDR3 is 12 residues. DNA of the CDR3: TGTGCCCTTAGCGCCTCTAAATACGAGCAGTACTTC. This encodes CALSASKYEQYF.

The V and J genes are TRBV19 and TRBJ1-1; a possible D gene is TRBD1 (5 bases). The germline CDR1 and CDR2 sequences are LNHDA and SQIVND (reference sequence). V was pared by 3 bases and J by 4 bases, with 12 bases between. This CDR3 has 14 amino acids. CDR3 DNA: TGTGCCAGTAGTATCGCAGGGATGGTCACTGAAGCTTTCTTT. This sequence encodes CASSIAGMVTEAFF.

V and J are TRBV14 and TRBJ2-5; tentatively, D is TRBD1 or TRBD2 (5 bases each). There are 17 residues in the CDR3. The V end lost 0 bases, the J end lost 1 base, and 15 bases lay between the germline ends. CDR1 SGHDN and CDR2 FVKESK come from the germline V gene. The CDR3 sequence: CASSQDRGRAFQETQYF. Written as DNA, the CDR3 is TGTGCCAGCAGCCAAGATCGGGGCAGGGCGTTCCAAGAGACCCAGTACTTC.

The genes are TRBV19 and TRBJ2-2; maybe TRBD1 (7 bases). V was cut by 6 bases and J by 3 bases, with 11 bases left in between. Germline CDR1 reads LNHDA; CDR2 reads SQIVND (reference sequence). The CDR3 loop spans 14 amino acids. CDR3 nucleotide sequence: TGTGCCAGTAGGCGGGACAGAGACACCGGGGAGCTGTTTTTT. Its protein is CASRRDRDTGELFF.

The genes are TRBV28 and TRBJ2-5; 10 nucleotides line up with TRBD2. Germline CDR1 is MDHEN and CDR2 is SYDVKM. This CDR3 is 15 amino acids long. The chain's CDR3 is CSTQERGGTQETQYF. The CDR3 DNA is TGTTCCACCCAGGAGCGGGGGGGGACCCAAGAGACCCAGTACTTC.

This clone was seen once. The J gene is TRBJ2-1, the V gene TRBV19; D is unclear. Trimming stripped 6 bases from V and 6 bases from J, with 15 bases between. The CDR3 has 14 amino acids. Germline V gene lookup returns CDR1 LNHDA and CDR2 SQIVND (reference sequence). The CDR3 spells CASRAQAWVNEQFF. For the CDR3, the DNA is TGTGCCAGTAGGGCCCAGGCCTGGGTCAATGAGCAGTTCTTC.

This chain joins TRBV19 and TRBJ2-2; the D gene is possibly TRBD1 (6 bases). The CDR3 consists of 15 residues. V was trimmed by 4 bases and J by 5 bases, leaving 14 bases between them. Germline values: CDR1 LNHDA, CDR2 SQIVND (reference sequence). CDR3 sequence: CASSTPGVQTGELFF. CDR3 DNA sequence: TGTGCCAGTAGTACCCCAGGGGTGCAGACCGGGGAGCTGTTTTTT.

The chain uses TRBV30 and TRBJ1-5; D is possibly TRBD1 (5 bases). Trimming took 2 bases from V and 5 from J, leaving 10 bases between them. The CDR3 has 13 residues. Germline CDR1 reads GTSNPN; CDR2 reads SVGIG (reference sequence). The CDR3 here is CAWSTGRDQPQHF. For the CDR3, the DNA is TGTGCCTGGAGTACGGGGCGGGATCAGCCCCAGCATTTT.

This clone has only one observation. The rearrangement uses TRBV7-2 and TRBJ2-1; 11 bases fit TRBD2. CDR3 length: 15 amino acids. Looked up from germline, CDR1 is SGHTA and CDR2 is FQGNSA. J was trimmed by 0 bases and V by 5 bases; bases with no gene match: 0. CDR3 sequence reads: CASSTSGSSYNEQFF. The CDR3 region has the DNA TGTGCCAGCAGCACTAGCGGGAGCTCCTACAATGAGCAGTTCTTC.

This clone was seen a single time. This chain uses TRBV15 with TRBJ1-6; D gene ambiguous. This CDR3 has 17 residues. Deletions cut 0 bases from V and 7 bases from J, with 16 bases between. Germline loops: CDR1 LNHNV, CDR2 YYDKDF (reference sequence). CDR3 sequence reads: CATSRDSLGGRNSPLHF. CDR3 bases: TGTGCCACCAGCAGAGATAGTCTAGGAGGGCGAAATTCACCCCTCCACTTT.

This chain joins TRBV5-1 and TRBJ2-6; D may be TRBD1 (5 bases). The CDR3 sequence is 15 residues long. V was shortened by 4 bases and J by 0 bases, with 8 bases between the two germline ends. The V gene's germline CDR1 is SGHRS and CDR2 YFSETQ. The CDR3 sequence: CASSTDTSGANVLTF. CDR3 nucleotides: TGCGCCAGCAGCACGGACACCTCTGGGGCCAACGTCCTGACTTTC.